These 10 T cell receptor beta chains were all obtained from the same sample, sequenced in a study of blood T cells in healthy people across ages. For the second PCR, which ran for 7 to 11 cycles, a sample-barcoded 5' primer and a J-beta primer mix were used. A single record per CDR3 protein comes from TCRdb applying MiXCR to the 5' RACE reads. In the table there are about 1,600,000 distinct CDR3 sequences, 35% to 45% of which are singletons. Specimen: blood. These receptor sequences come from a woman aged 18-29 years in good health.

This clonotype was found a few times. V is TRBV4-1 and J is TRBJ2-4, with TRBD2 matching over 11 bases. The trim removed 0 bases at V and 0 bases at J, leaving 7 bases unmatched. Looked up from germline, CDR1 is MGHRA and CDR2 is YSYEKL. This CDR3 contains 19 residues. The CDR3 reads CASSQEGLTSGVAKNIQYF. CDR3 nucleotides: TGCGCCAGCAGCCAAGAAGGGCTGACTAGCGGGGTAGCCAAAAACATTCAGTACTTC.

This clonotype was observed a single time. This rearrangement joins TRBV7-6 to TRBJ2-1, with 11 bases matching TRBD2. The CDR3 has 15 residues. CDR1 and CDR2 from the germline V gene are SGHVS and FNYEAQ. With V trimmed by 5 bases and J by 6 bases, 6 bases remained unmatched. The CDR3 is CASSPTSGSSNEQFF. In DNA form, the CDR3 reads TGTGCCAGCAGCCCTACTAGCGGGAGTAGCAATGAGCAGTTCTTC.

V and J are TRBV5-1 and TRBJ2-5; 7 bases map to TRBD1. The end of the DNA is better explained by TRBJ2-7, so the J call may be wrong. Germline CDR1 is SGHRS and CDR2 is YFSETQ. CDR3 length: 14 amino acids. CDR3 sequence reads: CASSPVDRPLEQYF. DNA of the CDR3: TGCGCCAGCAGTCCCGTGGACAGGCCGCTCGAGCAGTACTTC.

The chain employs TRBV5-1 and TRBJ2-3; TRBD1 matches at 12 bases. The CDR3 sequence is 14 residues long. Germline V CDR1 and CDR2: SGHRS, YFSETQ. J lost 4 bases, V lost 5 bases, and 2 bases had no gene match. The chain's CDR3 is CASRGQGAADTQYF. CDR3 nucleotides: TGCGCCAGCAGGGGACAGGGGGCAGCAGATACGCAGTATTTT.

In its sample, this clonotype was seen once. The V gene is TRBV9, the J gene TRBJ2-5; perhaps TRBD1 as D (6 bases). The ends were cut back, 3 bases at V and 3 bases at J, with 12 bases in the middle. CDR1 and CDR2 (germline): SGDLS, YYNGEE. The CDR3 covers 14 residues. The CDR3 region is CASSDGYREETQYF. The DNA for the CDR3 is TGTGCCAGCAGCGACGGCTACAGGGAAGAGACCCAGTACTTC.

Worth noting for this clonotype: An end of the junction differs from the germline gene, which may be a read error. The chain links TRBV12-3 or TRBV12-4 to TRBJ1-2; no reliable D call. The CDR3 spans 14 residues. The DNA of the CDR3 is TGTGTCAGCAGTTTAAATACGGTAAACTATGGCTACACCTTC. Its protein is CVSSLNTVNYGYTF.

The J gene is TRBJ2-7, the V gene TRBV7-6; 11 positions match TRBD2. This CDR3 is 16 amino acids long. CDR1 SGHVS and CDR2 FNYEAQ come from the germline V gene. With 4 bases clipped from V and 1 base from J, the junction kept 6 bases outside the gene matches. CDR3 sequence: CASSYSGTSGSYEQYF. CDR3 coding DNA: TGTGCCAGCAGCTACTCCGGGACTAGCGGTTCCTACGAGCAGTACTTC.

This chain connects TRBV24-1 to TRBJ2-1, with 8 bases aligning to TRBD2. The germline V gene has CDR1 KGHDR and CDR2 SFDVKD. CDR3 size: 16 residues. V gave up 4 bases and J gave up 5 bases; unmatched junction bases: 9. The CDR3 DNA follows: TGTGCCACCAGTGACCCCGGCGGGGGGCCAAACAATGAGCAGTTCTTC. This gives the protein CATSDPGGGPNNEQFF.

The chain links TRBV6-5 to TRBJ1-2; TRBD1 aligns across 7 bases. V shed 6 bases and J 4 bases; nucleotides not matched to a gene: 8. The germline CDR1 and CDR2 sequences are MNHEY and SVGAGI. CDR3 size: 14 residues. The CDR3 is CASRVQGGGYGYTF. The CDR3 coding sequence is TGTGCCAGCAGAGTCCAGGGGGGAGGCTATGGCTACACCTTC.

CDR3 sequence: CASSPRGAGTTEAFF. The CDR3 DNA is TGCGCCAGCAGCCCACGAGGGGCTGGAACCACTGAAGCTTTCTTT. V and J are TRBV4-1 and TRBJ1-1; possible D gene TRBD1, 5 bases. With 4 bases removed from V and 4 bases from J, the gap between germline ends came to 16 bases. Germline assignment: CDR1 MGHRA and CDR2 YSYEKL. This CDR3 has 15 residues.